This T cell receptor beta chain was obtained from a study of blood T cell repertoires in COVID-19. Study context: PBMCs, B-cell-depleted T cells, or T cells provided the cDNA or gDNA that made up the material.

Repertoires were generated with immunoSEQ multiplex PCR, while TCRdb's copy carries only in-frame clones and drops some. The table includes over 200,000 clones, 70% to 90% detected once. The CDR3 runs 16 residues. Germline-derived CDR1 and CDR2 are SGHVS and FQNEAQ. Losses at the gene ends were 5 bases for V and 3 bases for J; bases not matched to a gene: 11. This clonotype was sampled from a man between 18 and 29 years old who had recovered from COVID-19. The sample comprised PBMCs or T cells enriched from blood (not recorded which). The gene calls are TRBV7-8 and TRBJ2-7, with 9 bases lining up with TRBD1. CDR3 nucleotides: TGTGCCAGCAGCCTTCTTGCCGGGACAGGGAACTACGAGCAGTACTTC. Amino acid sequence: CASSLLAGTGNYEQYF.